The clone carrying this T cell receptor (beta chain) has ten or more counts. Trimming took off 3 bases at V and 9 bases at J, with 15 bases between the two ends. The length of the CDR3 is 14 residues. Germline CDR1 MRHNA, CDR2 SNTAGT. Researchers prepared the TCRbeta library using unique molecular identifiers, the study reports. One entry per CDR3 protein results from TCRdb running MiXCR on the PCR reads. The data contain 240,000 or so distinct CDR3 sequences, approximately 12% of them singletons. This specimen comes from a study of T-cell reconstitution after alpha-beta-depleted transplantation in children.

The J gene is TRBJ2-1, the V gene TRBV6-4; D unclear. Sequenced material: PBMCs from the stem cell graft donor, taken from the stem cell graft. The receptor comes from a human donor who donated a stem cell graft to a child with acute lymphoblastic leukemia. CDR3 residues: CASSDSWTSGEQFF. The CDR3 DNA is TGTGCCAGCAGTGATAGTTGGACGTCGGGTGAGCAGTTCTTC.